This T cell receptor (beta chain) was captured by sequencing in a study of blood T cell repertoires in COVID-19. Study-level information: COVID-19 samples collected from the United States, Italy and Spain covered acute and convalescent phases.

CDR3 length equals 13 residues. The V end lost 3 bases, the J end lost 1 base, and 9 bases lay between the germline ends. Per germline, CDR1 DFQATT and CDR2 SNEGSKA (reference sequence). As handled by the study authors: Quantification of nucleated cells was approximated via reference gene primer amplification. Clones were sequenced by immunoSEQ multiplex PCR, and TCRdb holds only the in-frame ones, with some missing. For V, J and clone size, that table is used; D and trimming come from the DNA. The sample consists of 90,000 to 100,000 clones, less than 90% of them appearing once. Sequencing used peripheral blood. This TCR derives from a man older than 75 with acute or convalescent COVID-19. This chain connects TRBV20-1 to TRBJ2-5; D might be TRBD1 (5 bases). CDR3 loop: CSASGASQETQYF. The CDR3 coding sequence is TGCAGTGCTAGTGGGGCCTCCCAAGAGACCCAGTACTTC.